Listed below are T cell receptor beta chains from one sample, sequenced in a study of neurological immune-mediated disorders. Via MiXCR, TCRdb re-called the 5' RACE reads, giving one row per CDR3 protein. The data hold about 43,000 distinct CDR3 sequences, with 12% observed a single time. Sequencing was performed on PBMCs. These receptors all stem from a female donor in good health. Both conserved end residues are part of each CDR3. The D gene is left open where the match is weak. Size is stated for part of the rows, as once, few or many counts, or as a class when the clone is expanded.

V gene	J gene	clone size	D gene	CDR3 protein	CDR3 DNA
TRBV20-1	TRBJ2-7	many	TRBD2	CSARTSGSSYEQYF	TGCAGTGCTAGAACTAGCGGGAGCTCCTACGAGCAGTACTTC
TRBV5-1	TRBJ1-6	many	NA	CASSATENSPLHF	TGCGCCAGCAGCGCGACGGAGAATTCACCCCTCCACTTT
TRBV5-1	TRBJ1-6	many	NA	CASSLTDSENSPLHF	TGCGCCAGCAGCTTGACGGACAGCGAGAATTCACCCCTCCACTTT
TRBV2	TRBJ1-2	NA	NA	CASSENYGITF	TGTGCCAGCAGTGAGAACTATGGCATCACCTTC
TRBV14	TRBJ2-3	many	NA	CASSQGGPLTDTQYF	TGTGCCAGCAGCCAGGGGGGACCTCTCACAGATACGCAGTATTTT
TRBV20-1	TRBJ2-7	many	NA	CSASVGTGDEQYF	TGCAGTGCTAGCGTAGGGACTGGTGACGAGCAGTACTTC
TRBV20-1	TRBJ1-5	many	NA	CSASVPFGVGGDQPQHF	TGCAGTGCTAGTGTCCCCTTTGGAGTGGGTGGGGATCAGCCCCAGCATTTT
TRBV2	TRBJ2-2	many	NA	CASRAATSNTGELFF	TGTGCCAGCAGGGCCGCGACGTCGAACACCGGGGAGCTGTTTTTT
TRBV7-2	TRBJ2-1	many	TRBD1	CASSLVTGGGNEQFF	TGTGCCAGCAGCCTCGTGACAGGGGGAGGAAATGAGCAGTTCTTC
TRBV30	TRBJ2-2	once	NA	CAWSVGGTTGELFF	TGTGCCTGGAGTGTAGGGGGGACGACCGGGGAGCTGTTTTTT
TRBV29-1	TRBJ1-3	many	NA	CSVSDGSSGNTIYF	TGCAGCGTCTCTGACGGGTCCTCTGGAAACACCATATATTTT
TRBV28	TRBJ1-5	many	NA	CASSLGWLNNQPQHF	TGTGCCAGCAGCCTTGGGTGGCTGAACAATCAGCCCCAGCATTTT
TRBV24-1	TRBJ2-1	many	TRBD2	CATSDAGGSSYNEQFF	TGTGCCACCAGTGACGCGGGAGGGAGCTCCTACAATGAGCAGTTCTTC
TRBV5-1	TRBJ1-1	many	TRBD1	CASSLNKDRGTETEAFF	TGCGCCAGCAGCTTGAACAAGGACAGGGGGACGGAAACTGAAGCTTTCTTT
TRBV11-3	TRBJ2-1	NA	NA	CASSPDLSYNEQLF	TGTGCCAGCAGCCCCGACTTGTCCTACAATGAGCAGTTGTTC
TRBV9	TRBJ2-4	many	NA	CASSGPGQENIQYF	TGTGCCAGCAGCGGACCGGGACAAGAAAACATTCAGTACTTC
TRBV18	TRBJ1-1	many	NA	CASSPSIDLNTEAFF	TGTGCCAGCTCACCAAGTATAGACTTGAACACTGAAGCTTTCTTT
TRBV18	TRBJ2-3	many	NA	CASSPRGDTQYF	TGTGCCAGCTCACCACGGGGAGATACGCAGTATTTT
TRBV7-3	TRBJ2-5	many	TRBD1	CASSLRGDRRETQYF	TGTGCCAGCAGCTTAAGAGGGGACAGGAGGGAGACCCAGTACTTC
TRBV5-1	TRBJ2-5	many	TRBD2	CASSSRPGLAEETQYF	TGCGCCAGCAGCTCGAGACCGGGACTAGCGGAGGAGACCCAGTACTTC
TRBV7-9	TRBJ2-1	many	TRBD2	CASSLGLAYLSYNEQFF	TGTGCCAGCAGCTTAGGACTAGCTTACCTTTCCTACAATGAGCAGTTCTTC
TRBV6-2/TRBV6-3	TRBJ1-3	many	NA	CASSASDLSGNTIYF	TGTGCCAGCAGCGCCTCGGATCTCTCTGGAAACACCATATATTTT
TRBV30	TRBJ2-7	few	TRBD1	CAWSGGVPYEQYF	TGTGCCTGGTCAGGGGGCGTCCCCTACGAGCAGTACTTC
TRBV7-9	TRBJ2-7	once	NA	CANRPDGYERYF	TGTGCCAACAGACCGGACGGCTACGAGCGGTACTTC
TRBV29-1	TRBJ1-1	few	NA	CSGTRGANTEAFF	TGCAGCGGGACGCGGGGGGCGAACACTGAAGCTTTCTTT
TRBV7-9	TRBJ2-7	many	NA	CASSLLFSTHEQYF	TGTGCCAGCAGCCTCCTTTTCTCGACCCACGAGCAGTACTTC
TRBV5-1	TRBJ2-5	many	TRBD1	CASSSPGTGEETQYF	TGCGCCAGCAGCTCGCCCGGGACAGGGGAAGAGACCCAGTACTTC
TRBV11-3	TRBJ2-1	many	TRBD2	CASSFSGRNYNEQFF	TGTGCCAGCAGCTTTAGCGGGAGAAACTACAATGAGCAGTTCTTC
TRBV19	TRBJ2-1	many	TRBD1	CASSPRTGEQFF	TGTGCCAGTAGTCCCCGGACAGGCGAGCAGTTCTTC
TRBV20-1	TRBJ1-1	many	NA	CSASQLDRKKAFF	TGCAGTGCTTCCCAGCTGGACAGAAAGAAAGCTTTCTTT
TRBV5-6	TRBJ2-1	many	TRBD1	CASSMDRSSYNEQFF	TGTGCCAGCAGCATGGACAGGAGCTCCTACAATGAGCAGTTCTTC
TRBV2	TRBJ1-6	many	NA	CASSETGPNSPLHF	TGTGCCAGCAGTGAAACAGGCCCCAATTCACCCCTCCACTTT
TRBV12-3/TRBV12-4	TRBJ2-6	many	NA	CASRGEPNVLTF	TGTGCCAGCAGGGGGGAGCCCAACGTCCTGACTTTC
TRBV11-2	TRBJ1-4	NA	TRBD1	CASSHRTGNEKLFF	TGTGCCAGCAGCCATAGGACAGGGAATGAAAAACTGTTTTTT
TRBV5-1	TRBJ2-2	many	NA	CASSLESGELFF	TGCGCCAGCAGCCTAGAATCCGGGGAGCTGTTTTTT
TRBV6-2/TRBV6-3	TRBJ2-3	many	TRBD2	CASSYSTSGTLLGTDTQYF	TGTGCCAGCAGTTACTCGACTAGCGGGACCCTTTTGGGGACAGATACGCAGTATTTT
TRBV6-5	TRBJ2-7	many	NA	CASSYREGSYEQYF	TGTGCCAGCAGTTACAGGGAAGGTTCCTACGAGCAGTACTTC
TRBV5-1	TRBJ2-2	many	TRBD2	CASAFGGGTPRNTGELFF	TGCGCCAGCGCATTTGGCGGGGGGACACCGCGAAACACCGGGGAGCTGTTTTTT
TRBV20-1	TRBJ1-2	many	NA	CSARESLGPGGYTF	TGCAGTGCTAGAGAGAGCCTGGGACCGGGCGGCTACACCTTC